The 18 T cell receptor beta chains below come from one sample, sequenced in a study of control samples from healthy donors and cancer patients. The protocol was immunoSEQ multiplex PCR, while the TCRdb copy is restricted to in-frame clones and leaves out a portion. The sample carries about 410,000 clones, about nine tenths recorded once. Sequencing was carried out using PBMCs. These receptors all come from a middle-aged man with head and neck cancer.

This chain connects TRBV7-8 to TRBJ2-3; no clear D gene. The V end lost 8 bases, the J end lost 1 base, and 4 bases lay between the germline ends. Germline V gene sequence: CDR1 SGHVS, CDR2 FQNEAQ. The CDR3 sequence is 11 residues long. The CDR3 protein is CASGRTDTQYF. The CDR3 coding sequence is TGTGCCAGCGGTCGCACAGATACGCAGTATTTT. The variable domain in full, completed from reference TRBV7-8 and TRBJ2-3, reads GAGVSQSPRYKVAKRGQDVALRCDPISGHVSLFWYQQALGQGPEFLTYFQNEAQLDKSGLPSDRFFAERPEGSVSTLKIQRTQQEDSAVYLCASGRTDTQYFGPGTRLTVL.

The chain carries TRBV7-2 and TRBJ1-1; D is undetermined. Trimming cost V 1 base and J 0 bases, with 6 bases left between them. There are 14 residues in the CDR3. Germline CDR1 reads SGHTA; CDR2 reads FQGNSA. The CDR3 loop reads CASSLDQVNTEAFF. CDR3 nucleotide sequence: TGTGCCAGCAGCTTAGACCAAGTGAACACTGAAGCTTTCTTT.

The chain links TRBV11-2 to TRBJ2-1, with D possibly TRBD2 on 6 matching bases. V was clipped by 5 bases and J by 8 bases, with 16 bases between them. The CDR3 is 14 amino acids. CDR1 SGHAT and CDR2 FQNNGV come from the germline V gene. The CDR3 spells CASSPRTTLDEQFF. In DNA form, the CDR3 reads TGTGCCAGCAGCCCCCGGACTACCCTCGATGAGCAGTTCTTC.

The chain couples TRBV28 to TRBJ1-1; D not certain. The V end was cut by 8 bases, the J end by 3 bases, with 7 bases between. Germline V CDR1 and CDR2: MDHEN, SYDVKM. This CDR3 comprises 11 residues. DNA of the CDR3: TGTGCCAGCCGAATTGACACTGAAGCTTTCTTT. The encoded protein is CASRIDTEAFF. Full variable domain (outside the CDR3, taken from reference TRBV28 and TRBJ1-1): DVKVTQSSRYLVKRTGEKVFLECVQDMDHENMFWYRQDPGLGLRLIYFSYDVKMKEKGDIPEGYSVSREKKERFSLILESASTNQTSMYLCASRIDTEAFFGQGTRLTVV.

V usage is TRBV7-6 and J usage is TRBJ2-3, with TRBD2 matching 9 bases. V gave up 4 bases and J gave up 4 bases; unmatched junction bases: 12. The CDR3 extends over 17 amino acids. Germline-derived CDR1 and CDR2 are SGHVS and FNYEAQ. In nucleotides, the CDR3 is TGTGCCAGCAGCTCCCTGGCTACGGGCGGGGGGGCAGATACGCAGTATTTT. Translating it yields CASSSLATGGGADTQYF.

J is TRBJ1-2 and V is TRBV6-1; D is possibly TRBD1 (6 bases). CDR3 length equals 18 residues. V was shortened by 3 bases and J by 2 bases, with 22 bases between the two germline ends. CDR1 is MNHNS, CDR2 SASEGT, per germline. DNA of the CDR3: TGTGCCAGCAGTGACCCGGCGAAGGGGGGGGTTCTAAACTATGGCTACACCTTC. Translated, it gives CASSDPAKGGVLNYGYTF.

The V and J genes are TRBV3-1 (or the pseudogene TRBV3-2) and TRBJ2-1; 14 positions match TRBD2. V was clipped by 4 bases and J by 5 bases; unmatched bases: 7. Germline-derived CDR1 and CDR2 are LGHDT and YNNKEL (reference sequence). The CDR3 sequence is 17 residues long. The CDR3 spells CASSRAGLAGGHNEQFF. The CDR3 DNA is TGTGCCAGCAGCCGGGCTGGACTAGCGGGAGGACACAATGAGCAGTTCTTC.

J is TRBJ2-1 and V is TRBV4-2; perhaps TRBD2 as D (6 bases). Trimming cost V 1 base and J 5 bases, with 12 bases left between them. Germline CDR1 reads LGHNA; CDR2 reads YNFKEQ. The CDR3 has 15 residues. This chain's CDR3 is CASSQAGDPHNEQFF. Here the CDR3 DNA reads TGTGCCAGCAGCCAAGCGGGAGACCCCCACAATGAGCAGTTCTTC.

The chain uses TRBV7-9 and TRBJ1-3; D not certain. Germline loops: CDR1 SEHNR, CDR2 FQNEAQ (reference sequence). Trimming took off 2 bases at V and 5 bases at J, with 4 bases between the two ends. The CDR3 sequence is 12 residues long. The CDR3: CASSLQRNTIYF. CDR3 nucleotides: TGTGCCAGCAGCTTACAGAGAAACACCATATATTTT.

J is TRBJ1-2 and V is TRBV7-8; TRBD1 matches at 7 bases. Trimming cost V 5 bases and J 7 bases; bases outside gene matches: 16. Per the germline V gene, CDR1 is SGHVS and CDR2 is FQNEAQ. CDR3 size: 16 residues. The CDR3 is CASSPPGERGRSGYTF. CDR3 nucleotides: TGTGCCAGCAGCCCGCCGGGGGAAAGGGGGCGGTCTGGCTACACCTTC.

V usage is TRBV6-2 or TRBV6-3 and J usage is TRBJ1-5; 8 nucleotides line up with TRBD1. CDR1 is MNHEY and CDR2 is SVGEGT in the germline V gene. The CDR3 covers 15 residues. V shed 0 bases, J shed 6 bases, and the junction held 4 bases outside the gene matches. This chain's CDR3 is CASSYSQGAGQPQHF. For the CDR3, the DNA is TGTGCCAGCAGTTACTCTCAGGGGGCAGGTCAGCCCCAGCATTTT.

The rearrangement links TRBV7-8 to TRBJ1-2; 9 positions agree with TRBD1. This CDR3 contains 14 residues. With 4 bases clipped from V and 5 bases from J, the junction kept 5 bases outside the gene matches. Germline CDR1 SGHVS, CDR2 FQNEAQ. This chain's CDR3 is CASSSQGANYGYTF. CDR3 in DNA: TGTGCCAGCAGCTCACAGGGGGCAAATTATGGCTACACCTTC.

This chain connects TRBV18 to TRBJ2-2; the D gene is possibly TRBD2 (6 bases). The germline V gene has CDR1 KGHSH and CDR2 LQKENI. The CDR3 consists of 18 residues. V was trimmed by 2 bases and J by 4 bases, leaving 20 bases between them. The CDR3 is CASSPGWRDSFFTGELFF. The CDR3 DNA reads as TGTGCCAGCTCACCAGGGTGGCGGGACTCCTTTTTCACCGGGGAGCTGTTTTTT. The whole variable domain, filled in from reference TRBV18 and TRBJ2-2, reads NAGVMQNPRHLVRRRGQEARLRCSPMKGHSHVYWYRQLPEEGLKFMVYLQKENIIDESGMPKERFSAEFPKEGPSILRIQQVVRGDSAAYFCASSPGWRDSFFTGELFFGEGSRLTVL.

The CDR3 protein is CAIKSGQGQDYGYTF. In DNA form, the CDR3 reads TGTGCCATTAAAAGCGGACAGGGGCAGGACTATGGCTACACCTTC. The chain couples TRBV27 to TRBJ1-2; 9 bases are shared with TRBD1. The V and J ends lost 10 bases and 3 bases, in that order; junction bases with no gene match: 12. CDR1 is MNHEY, CDR2 SMNVEV, per germline (reference sequence). This CDR3 is 15 amino acids long.

Details on this clone: One end of the junction is discordant with germline, which a read error may explain. J is TRBJ1-3 and V is TRBV30, with D maybe TRBD1 (5 bases). The germline V gene encodes CDR1 GTSNPN and CDR2 SVGIG (reference sequence). The CDR3 runs to 16 residues. This CDR3 reads CAWSPNSGTAGITIYF. The CDR3 DNA sequence: TGTGCCTGGAGCCCCAATAGTGGGACGGCTGGAATCACCATATATTTT.

The chain carries TRBV6-5 and TRBJ2-7; 8 nucleotides align to TRBD2. This CDR3 spans 14 amino acids. Per germline, CDR1 MNHEY and CDR2 SVGAGI. The junction had 3 bases not matched to a gene; V was cut back by 0 bases and J by 5 bases. In DNA, the CDR3 is TGTGCCAGCAGTTACTCGATAGCGGGGAACGAGCAGTACTTC. It codes for CASSYSIAGNEQYF.

This chain links TRBV13 with TRBJ1-2; D is unresolved. V dropped 6 bases and J dropped 0 bases, with 14 bases sitting between them. The CDR3 is 15 residues long. Germline values: CDR1 PRHDT, CDR2 FYEKMQ (reference sequence). The CDR3 loop is CASRSNGVANYGYTF. Written as DNA, the CDR3 is TGTGCCAGCAGGTCCAACGGAGTAGCTAACTATGGCTACACCTTC. Using reference TRBV13 and TRBJ1-2 for the parts outside the CDR3, the full variable domain is AAGVIQSPRHLIKEKRETATLKCYPIPRHDTVYWYQQGPGQDPQFLISFYEKMQSDKGSIPDRFSAQQFSDYHSELNMSSLELGDSALYFCASRSNGVANYGYTFGSGTRLTVV.

The chain uses TRBV29-1 and TRBJ2-7; D gene unclear. Germline CDR1 and CDR2: SQVTM and ANQGSEA. Trimming removed 0 bases at V and 4 bases at J, with 10 bases between. The CDR3 covers 13 residues. The CDR3 DNA reads TGCAGCGTTGAAGAGGGAAGGGCTTACGAGCAGTACTTC. Translation: CSVEEGRAYEQYF.